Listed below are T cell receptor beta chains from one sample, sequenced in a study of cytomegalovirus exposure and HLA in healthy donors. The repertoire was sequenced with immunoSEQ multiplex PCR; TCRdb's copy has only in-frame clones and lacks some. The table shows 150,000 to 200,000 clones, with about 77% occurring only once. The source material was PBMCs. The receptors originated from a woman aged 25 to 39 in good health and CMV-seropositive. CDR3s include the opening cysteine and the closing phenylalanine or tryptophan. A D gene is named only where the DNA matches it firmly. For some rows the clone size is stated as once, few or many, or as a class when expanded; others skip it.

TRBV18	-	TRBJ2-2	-	CASSPRGNTGELFF	TGTGCCAGCTCACCCCGGGGTAACACCGGGGAGCTGTTTTTT
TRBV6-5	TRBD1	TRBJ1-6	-	CASSRGDRDNSPLHF	TGTGCCAGCAGTAGAGGGGACAGAGATAATTCACCCCTCCACTTT
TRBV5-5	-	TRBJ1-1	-	CASSLDGPDWAFF	TGTGCCAGCAGCTTGGATGGACCGGACTGGGCTTTCTTT
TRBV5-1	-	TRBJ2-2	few	CASSYRQAKAGELFF	TGCGCCAGCAGCTATCGCCAGGCGAAAGCCGGGGAGCTGTTTTTT
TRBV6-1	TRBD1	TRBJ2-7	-	CASSEGTGGSYEQYF	TGTGCCAGCAGTGAAGGGACAGGGGGCTCCTACGAGCAGTACTTC
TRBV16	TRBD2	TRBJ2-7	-	CASSLNLAGGSYEQYF	TGTGCCAGCAGCCTCAACTTAGCGGGGGGATCCTACGAGCAGTACTTC
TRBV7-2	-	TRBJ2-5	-	CASSLALAIVETQYF	TGTGCCAGCAGCTTAGCCCTAGCGATTGTAGAGACCCAGTACTTC
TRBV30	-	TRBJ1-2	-	CAWSVAGPGYTF	TGTGCCTGGAGTGTAGCAGGGCCGGGCTACACCTTC
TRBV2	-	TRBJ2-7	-	CASSPYYEQYF	TGTGCCAGCAGTCCCTACTACGAGCAGTACTTC
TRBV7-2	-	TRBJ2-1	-	CASSTDNYNEQFF	TGTGCCAGCAGCACGGACAACTACAATGAGCAGTTCTTC
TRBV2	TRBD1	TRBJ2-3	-	CASSSGTGTDTQYF	TGTGCCAGCAGTTCCGGGACAGGCACAGATACGCAGTATTTT
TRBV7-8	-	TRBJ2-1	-	CASSLVAVDYNEQFF	TGTGCCAGCAGCTTAGTGGCGGTTGACTACAATGAGCAGTTCTTC
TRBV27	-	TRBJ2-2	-	CASSLSIWRGNTGELFF	TGTGCCAGCAGTTTATCGATATGGCGGGGGAACACCGGGGAGCTGTTTTTT
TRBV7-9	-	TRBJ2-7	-	CASSFPQDEQYF	TGTGCCAGCAGCTTCCCCCAGGACGAGCAGTACTTC
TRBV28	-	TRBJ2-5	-	CASSLPTGEETQYF	TGTGCCAGCAGTCTCCCGACGGGGGAAGAGACCCAGTACTTC
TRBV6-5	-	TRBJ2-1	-	CASRGRPYNEQFF	TGTGCCAGCAGGGGCCGGCCCTACAATGAGCAGTTCTTC
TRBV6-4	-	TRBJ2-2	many	CASSTGSTGELFF	TGTGCCAGCAGTACAGGGTCCACCGGGGAGCTGTTTTTT
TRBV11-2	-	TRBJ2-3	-	CASSLDRVVRVTDTQYF	TGTGCCAGCAGCTTAGATCGGGTGGTTCGGGTCACAGATACGCAGTATTTT
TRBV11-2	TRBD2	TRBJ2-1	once	CASSDTPGGPWNEQFF	TGTGCCAGCAGCGATACGCCGGGGGGGCCTTGGAATGAGCAGTTCTTC
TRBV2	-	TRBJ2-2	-	CAIGTGWSPETGELFF	TGTGCCATCGGAACAGGGTGGAGTCCTGAAACCGGGGAGCTGTTTTTT
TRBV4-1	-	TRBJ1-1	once	CASSQGIVLGPLMNTEAFF	TGCGCCAGCAGCCAAGGGATTGTTTTGGGGCCGCTCATGAACACTGAAGCTTTCTTT
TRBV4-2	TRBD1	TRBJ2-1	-	CASSQDPPDRGVNEQFF	TGTGCCAGCAGCCAAGATCCCCCGGACAGGGGGGTCAATGAGCAGTTCTTC
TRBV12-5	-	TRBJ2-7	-	CASGLDRYSYEQYF	TGTGCTAGTGGTTTGGACAGGTACTCCTACGAGCAGTACTTC
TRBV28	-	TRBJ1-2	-	CASSLGGGRVYGYTF	TGTGCCAGCAGTTTAGGGGGGGGCCGGGTTTATGGCTACACCTTC
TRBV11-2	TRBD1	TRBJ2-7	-	CASSLDQGAYEQYF	TGTGCCAGCAGCTTAGACCAGGGGGCCTACGAGCAGTACTTC
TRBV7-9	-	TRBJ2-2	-	CASSFFQGTGELFF	TGTGCCAGCAGCTTTTTTCAGGGAACCGGGGAGCTGTTTTTT
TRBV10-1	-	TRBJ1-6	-	CASSEQYNSPLHF	TGCGCCAGCAGTGAACAGTATAATTCACCCCTCCACTTT
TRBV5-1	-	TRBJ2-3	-	CASSPQGEDTQYF	TGCGCCAGCAGCCCTCAAGGGGAAGATACGCAGTATTTT
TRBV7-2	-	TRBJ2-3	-	CASSLQDYSDTQYF	TGTGCCAGCAGCTTACAGGACTATTCAGATACGCAGTATTTT
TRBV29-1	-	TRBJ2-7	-	CSVSQGSYEQYF	TGCAGCGTTTCTCAGGGGTCCTACGAGCAGTACTTC
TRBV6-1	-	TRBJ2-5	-	CASEIRGQETQYF	TGTGCCAGCGAAATACGGGGACAAGAGACCCAGTACTTC
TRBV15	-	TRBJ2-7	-	CATSRVRTVEQYF	TGTGCCACCAGCAGGGTGAGGACAGTAGAGCAGTACTTC
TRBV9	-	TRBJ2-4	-	CASSVMGETPSRIQYF	TGTGCCAGCAGCGTAATGGGAGAGACCCCTAGTCGGATTCAGTACTTC
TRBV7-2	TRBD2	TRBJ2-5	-	CASSLVRGGLGETQYF	TGTGCCAGCAGCTTAGTGCGGGGGGGCTTGGGAGAGACCCAGTACTTC
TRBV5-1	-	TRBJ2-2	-	CASSLAGLHTGELFF	TGCGCCAGCAGCTTGGCTGGACTACACACCGGGGAGCTGTTTTTT
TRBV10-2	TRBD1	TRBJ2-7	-	CASGPGQGLSYEQYF	TGCGCCAGCGGCCCGGGACAGGGTCTTAGCTACGAGCAGTACTTC
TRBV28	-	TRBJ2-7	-	CASSLLRVFYEQYF	TGTGCCAGCAGTTTACTCAGGGTGTTCTACGAGCAGTACTTC
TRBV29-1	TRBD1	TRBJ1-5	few	CSVVFGTGFQPQHF	TGCAGCGTTGTCTTTGGGACAGGTTTTCAGCCCCAGCATTTT
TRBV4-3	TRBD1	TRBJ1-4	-	CASSLDRGDEKLFF	TGCGCCAGCAGTCTTGACAGGGGCGATGAAAAACTGTTTTTT
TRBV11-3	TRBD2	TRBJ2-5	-	CASSLGGGGKETQYF	TGTGCCAGCAGCTTAGGAGGCGGGGGGAAAGAGACCCAGTACTTC
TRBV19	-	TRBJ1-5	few	CASRSGSSQPQHF	TGTGCCAGTAGGTCAGGGTCCAGTCAGCCCCAGCATTTT
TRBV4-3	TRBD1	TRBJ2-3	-	CASSPGQGDGDTQYF	TGCGCCAGCAGCCCGGGACAGGGGGATGGAGATACGCAGTATTTT